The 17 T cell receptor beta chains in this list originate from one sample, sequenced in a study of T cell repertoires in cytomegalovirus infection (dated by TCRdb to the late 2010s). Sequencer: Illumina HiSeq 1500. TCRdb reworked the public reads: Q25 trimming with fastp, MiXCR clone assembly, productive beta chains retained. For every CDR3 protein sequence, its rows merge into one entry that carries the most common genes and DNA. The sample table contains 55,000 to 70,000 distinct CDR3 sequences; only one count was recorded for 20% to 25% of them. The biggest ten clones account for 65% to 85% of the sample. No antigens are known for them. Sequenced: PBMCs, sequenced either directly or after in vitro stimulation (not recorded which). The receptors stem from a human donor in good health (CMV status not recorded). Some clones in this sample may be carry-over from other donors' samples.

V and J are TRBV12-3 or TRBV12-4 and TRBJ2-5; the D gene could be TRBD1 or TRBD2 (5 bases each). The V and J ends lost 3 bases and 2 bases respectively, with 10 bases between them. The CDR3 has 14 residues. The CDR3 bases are TGTGCCAGCAGTTTCTGGGACGGACAAGAGACCCAGTACTTC. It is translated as CASSFWDGQETQYF.

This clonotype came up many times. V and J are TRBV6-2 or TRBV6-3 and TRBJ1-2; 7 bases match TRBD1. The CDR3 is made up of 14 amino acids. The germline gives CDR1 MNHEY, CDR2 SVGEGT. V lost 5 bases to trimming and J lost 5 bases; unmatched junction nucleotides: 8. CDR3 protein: CASSIQGQLYGYTF. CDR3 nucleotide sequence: TGTGCCAGCAGTATACAGGGACAGCTTTATGGCTACACCTTC.

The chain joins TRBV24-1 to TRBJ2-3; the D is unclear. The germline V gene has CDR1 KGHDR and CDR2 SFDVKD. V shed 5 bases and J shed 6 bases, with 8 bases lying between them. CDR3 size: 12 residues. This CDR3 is CATSATWDTQYF. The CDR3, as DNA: TGTGCCACCAGTGCGACCTGGGATACGCAGTATTTT.

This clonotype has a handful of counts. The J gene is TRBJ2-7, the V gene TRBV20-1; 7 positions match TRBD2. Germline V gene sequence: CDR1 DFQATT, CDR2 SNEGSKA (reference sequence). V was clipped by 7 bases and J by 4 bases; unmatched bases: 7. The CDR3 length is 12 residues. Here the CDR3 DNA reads TGCAGTGGAAGCGGGACGGGATACGAGCAGTACTTC. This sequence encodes CSGSGTGYEQYF.

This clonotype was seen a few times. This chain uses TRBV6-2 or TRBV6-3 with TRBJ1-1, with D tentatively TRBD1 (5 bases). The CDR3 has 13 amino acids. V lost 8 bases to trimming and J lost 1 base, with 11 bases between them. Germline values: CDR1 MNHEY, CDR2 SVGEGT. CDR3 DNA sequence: TGTGCCAGCTCAAAAAGGGGGAACACTGAAGCTTTCTTT. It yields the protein CASSKRGNTEAFF.

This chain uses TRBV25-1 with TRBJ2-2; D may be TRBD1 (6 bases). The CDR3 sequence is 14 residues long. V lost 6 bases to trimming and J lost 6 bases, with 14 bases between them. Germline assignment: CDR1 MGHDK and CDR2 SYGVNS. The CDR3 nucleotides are TGTGCCAGCAGCGGACAGTTCCGTCCCGGGGAGCTGTTTTTT. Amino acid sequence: CASSGQFRPGELFF. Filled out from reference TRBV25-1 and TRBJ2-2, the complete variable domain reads EADIYQTPRYLVIGTGKKITLECSQTMGHDKMYWYQQDPGMELHLIHYSYGVNSTEKGDLSSESTVSRIRTEHFPLTLESARPSHTSQYLCASSGQFRPGELFFGEGSRLTVL.

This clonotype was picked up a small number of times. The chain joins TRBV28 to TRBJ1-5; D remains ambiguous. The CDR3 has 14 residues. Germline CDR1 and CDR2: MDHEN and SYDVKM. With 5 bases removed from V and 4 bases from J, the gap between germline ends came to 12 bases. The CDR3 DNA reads TGTGCCAGCAGTCTCGGGCAGCCAAATCAGCCCCAGCATTTT. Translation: CASSLGQPNQPQHF.

The CDR3 nucleotides read TGCAGCGTTCCAAAGGGGGAAAAACTGTTTTTT. Translated, it gives CSVPKGEKLFF. V is TRBV29-1 and J is TRBJ1-4, with TRBD1 as a possible D gene (5 bases). Trimming removed 5 bases at V and 8 bases at J, with 9 bases between. The CDR3 is 11 residues long. CDR1 and CDR2 from the germline V gene are SQVTM and ANQGSEA.

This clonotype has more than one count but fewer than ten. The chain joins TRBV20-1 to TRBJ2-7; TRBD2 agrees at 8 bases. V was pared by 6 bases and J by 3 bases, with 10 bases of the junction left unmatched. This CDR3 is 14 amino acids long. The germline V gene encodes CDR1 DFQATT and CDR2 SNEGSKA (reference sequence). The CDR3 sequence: CSAPFSGKVYEQYF. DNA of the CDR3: TGCAGTGCCCCATTTAGCGGGAAGGTCTACGAGCAGTACTTC.

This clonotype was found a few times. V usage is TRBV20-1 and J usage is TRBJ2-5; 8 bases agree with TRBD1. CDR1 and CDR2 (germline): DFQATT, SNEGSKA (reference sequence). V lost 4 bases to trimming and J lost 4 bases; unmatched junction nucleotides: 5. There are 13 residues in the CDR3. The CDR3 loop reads CSAIDRGGETQYF. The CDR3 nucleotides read TGCAGTGCTATCGACAGGGGCGGAGAGACCCAGTACTTC.

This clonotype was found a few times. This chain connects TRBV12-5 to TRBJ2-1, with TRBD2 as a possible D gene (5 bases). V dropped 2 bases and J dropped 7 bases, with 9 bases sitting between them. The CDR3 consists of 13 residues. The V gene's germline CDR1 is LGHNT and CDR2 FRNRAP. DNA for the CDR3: TGTGCTAGTGGTTTGTCACCGGGGAATGAGCAGTTCTTC. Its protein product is CASGLSPGNEQFF.

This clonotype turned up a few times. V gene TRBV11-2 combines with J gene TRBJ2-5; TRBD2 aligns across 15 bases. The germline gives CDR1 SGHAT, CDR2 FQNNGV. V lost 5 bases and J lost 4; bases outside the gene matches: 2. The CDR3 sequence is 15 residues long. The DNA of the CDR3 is TGTGCCAGCAGCCAGGGACTAGCGGGAGGAGAGACCCAGTACTTC. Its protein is CASSQGLAGGETQYF.

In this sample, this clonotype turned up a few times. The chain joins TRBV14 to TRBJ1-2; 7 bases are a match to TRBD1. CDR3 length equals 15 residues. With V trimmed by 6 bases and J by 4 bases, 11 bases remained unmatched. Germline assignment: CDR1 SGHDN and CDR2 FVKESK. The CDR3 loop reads CASSRTDRVSYGYTF. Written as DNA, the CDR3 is TGTGCCAGCAGTCGAACCGACAGGGTTTCCTATGGCTACACCTTC. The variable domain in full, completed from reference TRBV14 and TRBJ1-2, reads EAGVTQFPSHSVIEKGQTVTLRCDPISGHDNLYWYRRVMGKEIKFLLHFVKESKQDESGMPNNRFLAERTGGTYSTLKVQPAELEDSGVYFCASSRTDRVSYGYTFGSGTRLTVV.

The chain's CDR3 is CASSFGQSQETQYF. The CDR3 bases are TGCGCCAGCAGCTTTGGCCAGAGCCAAGAGACCCAGTACTTC. The genes are TRBV5-1 and TRBJ2-5, with D uncertain. The CDR3 covers 14 residues. Per the germline V gene, CDR1 is SGHRS and CDR2 is YFSETQ. Trimming pared 2 bases from V and 1 base from J, leaving 9 bases between.

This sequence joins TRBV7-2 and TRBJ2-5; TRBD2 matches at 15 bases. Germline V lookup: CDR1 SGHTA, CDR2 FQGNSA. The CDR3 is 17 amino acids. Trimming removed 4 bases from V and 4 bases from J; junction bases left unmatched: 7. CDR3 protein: CASSSGLAGGLSETQYF. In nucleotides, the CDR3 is TGTGCCAGCAGCTCCGGACTAGCGGGAGGGCTTTCAGAGACCCAGTACTTC.

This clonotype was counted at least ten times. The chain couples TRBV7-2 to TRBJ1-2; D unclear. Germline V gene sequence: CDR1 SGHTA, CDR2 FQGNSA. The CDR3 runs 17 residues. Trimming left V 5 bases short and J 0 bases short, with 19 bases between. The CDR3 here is CASSPEALLLANYGYTF. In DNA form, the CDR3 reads TGTGCCAGCAGCCCAGAGGCCCTATTGTTAGCTAACTATGGCTACACCTTC.

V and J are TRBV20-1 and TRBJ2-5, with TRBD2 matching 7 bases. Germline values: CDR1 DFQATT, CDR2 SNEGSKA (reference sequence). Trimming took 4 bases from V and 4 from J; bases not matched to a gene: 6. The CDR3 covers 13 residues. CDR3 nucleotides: TGCAGTGCTACTCTCGGCGGGGGAGAGACCCAGTACTTC. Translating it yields CSATLGGGETQYF.